These 16 T cell receptor delta chains were all obtained from the same sample, sequenced in a study of Vδ1+ human thymocytes. These TCRs' antigens remain unknown. Findings and caveats of the study: Thymic TRG and TRD repertoires appeared highly polyclonal.

Sequences come from RNA converted to cDNA by reverse transcription. Multiplex PCR used pooled V-gene forward primers and a constant-region reverse primer to amplify CDR3s. TCRdb re-called the multiplex PCR reads with CATT. This sample has some 23,000 delta-chain clones, with about 29% found just once. The sequencing sample was made of Vdelta1+ gamma-delta thymocytes from the thymus. Specified subset: FACS-sorted CD3+ TCRalphabeta- TCRVdelta1+ TCRVdelta2- thymocytes. Source of these receptors: a boy less than two years old who had congenital heart surgery.

Judged by abundance, this clone is medium-sized. The rearrangement joins TRDV1 to TRDJ1, with D perhaps given as TRDD2 or TRDD3 (7 bases each). Trimming took off 3 bases at V and 2 bases at J, with 31 bases between the two ends. Germline V gene sequence: CDR1 TSWWSYY, CDR2 QGS. The CDR3 runs 21 residues. CDR3 protein: CALGDDPIPTNLVLGTDKLIF. The CDR3 DNA sequence: TGTGCTCTTGGGGACGACCCAATTCCTACCAACCTCGTACTGGGGACCGATAAACTCATCTTT.

In regard to this clone: At one end the junction does not follow the germline gene, possibly because of a read error. In the same sample, other DNA sequences code for this CDR3. The chain uses TRDV1 and TRDJ2, with D perhaps matching TRDD2 or TRDD3 (6 bases each). The CDR3 has 18 residues. Germline V gene lookup returns CDR1 TSWWSYY and CDR2 QGS. The CDR3 sequence: CALGEVPSGPSLTAQLFF. In DNA, the CDR3 is TGTGCTCTGGGGGAAGTACCTTCCGGGCCTTCCCTGACAGCACAACTCTTCTTT.

Worth noting for this clone: At one end, the junction sequence differs from germline, possibly due to a read error. The rearrangement links TRDV1 to TRDJ1, with 8 bases matching TRDD3. The germline V gene encodes CDR1 TSWWSYY and CDR2 QGS. CDR3 length: 18 residues. CDR3 sequence (DNA): TGTGCTCTTGCGTCGGCAGCGTCTGGGGGACTGTACACCGATAAACTCACCTTT. This encodes CALASAASGGLYTDKLTF.

The table lists this clone with a few counts. This rearrangement joins TRDV1 to TRDJ1; TRDD3 agrees at 9 bases. The CDR3 runs to 24 residues. V trimming: 0 bases; J trimming: 3 bases; junction bases outside the gene matches: 29. CDR1 is TSWWSYY and CDR2 is QGS in the germline V gene. CDR3 coding DNA: TGTGCTCTTGGGGAACTCCCCTCCTACTTTGGTTGGTTTACTGGGGGAGAGCTGGCCGATAAACTCATCTTT. Its protein product is CALGELPSYFGWFTGGELADKLIF.

The table lists this clone with a few counts. V and J are TRDV1 and TRDJ1; 7 bases are a match to TRDD3. With 9 bases clipped from V and 0 bases from J, the junction kept 7 bases outside the gene matches. Germline-derived CDR1 and CDR2 are TSWWSYY and QGS. The CDR3 contains 14 residues. The CDR3 sequence: CALVEGYHTDKLIF. The CDR3 DNA reads as TGTGCTCTCGTAGAGGGATACCACACCGATAAACTCATCTTT.

A word on this clone: A junction end diverges from the germline sequence, so it may reflect a read error. J is TRDJ1 and V is TRDV1; TRDD2 matches 9 bases. The CDR3 runs to 22 residues. Germline values: CDR1 TSWWSYY, CDR2 QGS. The CDR3 DNA is TGTGCTCTTGGGGAAGCGCATCTACCTTCCTACAGGTTTGGGTCGTACACCGATAAACCCATCTTT. Its translation is CALGEAHLPSYRFGSYTDKPIF.

This clone was seen a few times. The chain is built from TRDV1 and TRDJ1; 13 nucleotides agree with TRDD3. Germline CDR1 TSWWSYY, CDR2 QGS. The CDR3 sequence is 22 residues long. J was trimmed by 2 bases and V by 2 bases; bases with no gene match: 20. CDR3 region: CALGEILLPYWGIRVATDKLIF. The DNA of the CDR3 is TGTGCTCTTGGGGAAATCCTACTCCCCTACTGGGGGATACGCGTTGCGACCGATAAACTCATCTTT.

As to this clone: A much larger clone lies one base from this, so it may be a read error. The sample contains more than one DNA sequence encoding this CDR3. The J gene is TRDJ1, the V gene TRDV1; 8 bases agree with TRDD3. This CDR3 spans 19 amino acids. The ends lost 0 bases at V and 4 bases at J; junction bases unmatched: 16. Per germline, CDR1 TSWWSYY and CDR2 QGS. CDR3 region: CALGELGLGEPKQHDKLIF. In nucleotides, the CDR3 is TGTGCTCTTGGGGAACTAGGGCTGGGGGAACCAAAGCAACACGATAAACTCATCTTT.

Turning to this clone: In the same sample, other DNA sequences code for this CDR3. The chain employs TRDV1 and TRDJ1; tentatively, D is TRDD3 (6 bases). The germline V and J ends were trimmed by 2 bases and 4 bases, with 26 bases remaining between them. CDR3 length: 19 amino acids. The germline V gene encodes CDR1 TSWWSYY and CDR2 QGS. For the CDR3, the DNA is TGTGCTCTTGGGGAATCCTGGGGTATACGCCGGTGGCCACACGATAAACTCATCTTT. Translated: CALGESWGIRRWPHDKLIF.

The J gene is TRDJ1, the V gene TRDV1; 12 bases map to TRDD3. There are 27 residues in the CDR3. With 4 bases clipped from V and 8 bases from J, the junction kept 44 bases outside the gene matches. The germline V gene has CDR1 TSWWSYY and CDR2 QGS. As DNA, the CDR3 is TGTGCTCTTGGGGCGCCTCCCGAACATCTCCTACCTATCTTACTGGGGGATACCCATCCTGAACGCTGGAAACTCATCTTT. As protein: CALGAPPEHLLPILLGDTHPERWKLIF.

The rearrangement joins TRDV1 to TRDJ1; TRDD3 matches at 8 bases. Trimming cost V 1 base and J 0 bases; bases outside gene matches: 22. This CDR3 contains 22 residues. Germline V lookup: CDR1 TSWWSYY, CDR2 QGS. The CDR3 reads CALGERSLGGFTGGGYTDKLIF. In nucleotides, the CDR3 is TGTGCTCTTGGGGAACGGAGCCTGGGGGGATTTACTGGGGGCGGTTACACCGATAAACTCATCTTT.

This clone came up a few times. The chain carries TRDV1 and TRDJ1; 7 nucleotides match TRDD3. Germline CDR1 and CDR2: TSWWSYY and QGS. This CDR3 is built from 18 residues. The ends lost 1 base at V and 4 bases at J; junction bases unmatched: 15. The CDR3 loop is CALGEQIGGISHHDKLIF. The CDR3 DNA reads as TGTGCTCTTGGGGAACAAATCGGGGGGATTTCTCATCACGATAAACTCATCTTT.

The sample holds a few counts of this clone. This sample includes further DNA sequences coding for the same CDR3. The chain couples TRDV1 to TRDJ1; D is uncertain. Germline values: CDR1 TSWWSYY, CDR2 QGS. There are 17 residues in the CDR3. V lost 8 bases and J 0 bases, leaving 22 bases between the germline ends. CDR3 sequence (DNA): TGTGCTCTTTCCGAGACAGTAAGACCCCAGTACACCGATAAACTCATCTTT. Protein sequence: CALSETVRPQYTDKLIF.

This clone was detected ten times or more. This same CDR3 is encoded by further DNA sequences in the sample. The gene calls are TRDV1 and TRDJ1; 13 bases are shared with TRDD3. V gave up 2 bases and J gave up 3 bases; unmatched junction bases: 30. The CDR3 is 25 residues long. Germline-derived CDR1 and CDR2 are TSWWSYY and QGS. The CDR3 sequence is CALGEGGPRQIDSTGGYEEADKLIF. CDR3 DNA: TGTGCTCTTGGGGAAGGGGGACCGAGACAAATAGACTCGACTGGGGGATACGAGGAAGCCGATAAACTCATCTTT.

In this sample, this clone turned up a few times. Other DNA sequences of this sample code for an identical CDR3. This chain connects TRDV1 to TRDJ1; 8 bases agree with TRDD3. This CDR3 spans 22 amino acids. After removal of 2 bases from V and 0 bases from J, the junction contained 23 bases not matched to a gene. The germline V gene encodes CDR1 TSWWSYY and CDR2 QGS. In DNA form, the CDR3 reads TGTGCTCTTGGGGAATTCATGAGGGACCTGGGGGAAGGAAGGTCGGACACCGATAAACTCATCTTT. Residues: CALGEFMRDLGEGRSDTDKLIF.

This chain joins TRDV1 and TRDJ1; maybe TRDD2 (5 bases). This CDR3 contains 18 residues. Germline V gene sequence: CDR1 TSWWSYY, CDR2 QGS. The ends were cut back, 2 bases at V and 0 bases at J, with 19 bases in the middle. The CDR3 DNA is TGTGCTCTTGGGGAAACACCTTCGTTCCCCAAGTACACCGATAAACTCATCTTT. Translated: CALGETPSFPKYTDKLIF.